A selection of T cell receptor beta chains follows, all from one sample in a study of Graves' ophthalmopathy and Graves' hyperthyroidism. Via MiXCR, TCRdb re-called the multiplex PCR reads, giving one row per CDR3 protein. The sample has around 1.1 million distinct CDR3 sequences; about two fifths are singletons. Sequencing was done on a sample of peripheral blood or thyroid tissue (not recorded which). Receptor source: an adult man with Graves' hyperthyroidism. The CDR3 runs from the conserved cysteine through the conserved F or W. The D gene is left open where the match is weak. Clone size, where shown, is once, few, many, or a class for clones that have expanded.

cdr3_nt	cdr3_aa	v_call	j_call	clone_size	d_call
TGTGCCTGGAGGAGACAGGGAGGCTACACCTTC	CAWRRQGGYTF	TRBV30	TRBJ1-2	.	TRBD1
TGTGCCAGTGAGAGGGGGCGAGGGGAGACCCAGTACTTC	CASERGRGETQYF	TRBV7-2	TRBJ2-5	many	TRBD1
TGCGCCAGCAGCTTAGTGACAGGGAACACCGGGGAGCTGTTTTTT	CASSLVTGNTGELFF	TRBV5-1	TRBJ2-2	many	.
TGCGCCAGCAGCCTGGAGATTAACTATGGCTACACCTTC	CASSLEINYGYTF	TRBV5-1	TRBJ1-2	many	.
TGTGCCAGCAGCCAAGATTTGGCAGGGCTTAATTCACCCCTCCACTTT	CASSQDLAGLNSPLHF	TRBV25-1	TRBJ1-6	once	.
TGTGCCATCAGTGACCAGGGCGCGGGCAATCAGCCCCAGCATTTT	CAISDQGAGNQPQHF	TRBV10-3	TRBJ1-5	few	.
TGTGCCAGCAGTGATCGGCTTAGACAGGGGGCAAAGAACGAGCAGTACTTC	CASSDRLRQGAKNEQYF	TRBV6-1	TRBJ2-7	few	TRBD1
TGTGCCATCACCGCCGGGACAGGGGGCTCTGGAAACACCATATATTTT	CAITAGTGGSGNTIYF	TRBV10-3	TRBJ1-3	.	TRBD1
TGCAGAGCGGGAGAAACAGAGACCCAGTACTTC	CRAGETETQYF	TRBV29-1	TRBJ2-5	many	TRBD2
TGTGCCAGTAGTATACGGGGTGGGATGAACACCGGGGAGCTGTTTTTT	CASSIRGGMNTGELFF	TRBV19	TRBJ2-2	.	.
TGTGCCATCAGTTCTCTGAATCAGCCCCAGCATTTT	CAISSLNQPQHF	TRBV6-5	TRBJ1-5	.	.
TGCGCCAGCAGCTTGGGGTTGGGCGGGAGCCTCTACGAGCAGTACTTC	CASSLGLGGSLYEQYF	TRBV5-1	TRBJ2-7	.	TRBD2
TGTGCCAGTAGTATTCGCGGGGGATCTGGGGCCAACGTCCTGACTTTC	CASSIRGGSGANVLTF	TRBV19	TRBJ2-6	many	TRBD2
TGTGCCAGCAGCCTAAGGGACAGCCAATATAGCAATCAGCCCCAGCATTTT	CASSLRDSQYSNQPQHF	TRBV7-2	TRBJ1-5	many	TRBD1
TGCGCCAGCAGGTGGGAGCGGGAGAACACCGGGGAGCTGTTTTTT	CASRWERENTGELFF	TRBV5-1	TRBJ2-2	few	TRBD2
TGCGCCAGCAGCCAAGATTCGGGGACAAGCCTTCCGACATCAGCCTACGAGCAGTACTTC	CASSQDSGTSLPTSAYEQYF	TRBV4-1	TRBJ2-7	.	.
TGCAGTGCTCTCGAACCGGGACTAGCCCCCTACGAGCAGTACTTC	CSALEPGLAPYEQYF	TRBV20-1	TRBJ2-7	.	TRBD2
TGTGCCAGCGGGGACAGGGCCTACGAGCAGTACTTC	CASGDRAYEQYF	TRBV28	TRBJ2-7	many	TRBD1
TGTGCCAGCAGTTTCTCCCTAAAGGGGGACAGCTATGGCTACACCTTC	CASSFSLKGDSYGYTF	TRBV12-3/TRBV12-4	TRBJ1-2	.	TRBD1
TGTGCCATCAGTCAGACCGGACCGTCGCATTTT	CAISQTGPSHF	TRBV10-3	TRBJ1-5	few	.